This TCR beta chain derives from a study of T cell repertoires in ileal Crohn's disease. Points from the study as a whole: All patients with clonality above 26.8% had endoscopic recurrence. The median delay to postoperative endoscopy was under nine months.

Repertoires were generated with immunoSEQ multiplex PCR, while TCRdb's copy carries only in-frame clones and drops some. This repertoire shows some 10,000 clones, roughly 78% found once; its top ten account for approximately 7.7%. Of note for this clone: Its antigen remains unknown.

The time point here: neoterminal ileum biopsy at postoperative endoscopy, about 6 months after surgery. Included were adult ileal or ileocolonic Crohn's patients indicated for ileocolonic resection. CDR1 and CDR2 from the germline V gene are SQVTM and ANQGSEA. The CDR3 spans 14 residues. V dropped 0 bases and J dropped 3 bases, with 10 bases sitting between them. Sequencing was carried out using ileal tissue. This receptor was obtained from an adult with Crohn's disease. V is TRBV29-1 and J is TRBJ2-3; possible D gene TRBD1, 5 bases. The CDR3 loop is CSVEDRQGTDTQYF. In DNA form, the CDR3 reads TGCAGCGTTGAAGATCGCCAGGGAACAGATACGCAGTATTTT.